This TCR beta chain was profiled in a study of cytomegalovirus exposure and HLA in healthy donors. It was with 60 Vbeta and 13 Jbeta primers that the PCR ran. Here immunoSEQ multiplex PCR was the method, and the copy in TCRdb shows in-frame clones only, minus some. The sample consists of 100,000 to 150,000 clones, about four fifths of them appearing once. The sequence derives from a man aged 25-45 years in good health and CMV-seronegative. The source material was PBMCs.

The CDR3 spells CASSQETSGSNEQFF. The CDR3 DNA is TGTGCCAGCAGCCAAGAGACTAGCGGGAGCAATGAGCAGTTCTTC. The J gene is TRBJ2-1, the V gene TRBV4-2; 12 bases agree with TRBD2. CDR1 and CDR2 from the germline V gene are LGHNA and YNFKEQ. After removal of 0 bases from V and 6 bases from J, the junction contained 0 bases not matched to a gene. The CDR3 contains 15 residues.